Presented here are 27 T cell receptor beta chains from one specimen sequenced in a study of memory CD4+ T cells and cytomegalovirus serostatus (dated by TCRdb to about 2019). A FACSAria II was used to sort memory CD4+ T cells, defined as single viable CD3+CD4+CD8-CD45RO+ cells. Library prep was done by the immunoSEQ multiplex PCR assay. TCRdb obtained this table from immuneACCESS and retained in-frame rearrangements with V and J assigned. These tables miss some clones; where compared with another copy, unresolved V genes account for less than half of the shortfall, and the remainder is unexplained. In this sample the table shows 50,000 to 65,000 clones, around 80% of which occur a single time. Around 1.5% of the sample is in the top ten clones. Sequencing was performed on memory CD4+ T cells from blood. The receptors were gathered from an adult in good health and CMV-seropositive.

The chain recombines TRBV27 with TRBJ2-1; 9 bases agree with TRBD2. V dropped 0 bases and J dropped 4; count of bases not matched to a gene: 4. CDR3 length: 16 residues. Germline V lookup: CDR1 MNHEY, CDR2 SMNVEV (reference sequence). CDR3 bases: TGTGCCAGCAGTTTATCGATAGCGGGGGCTTACAATGAGCAGTTCTTC. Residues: CASSLSIAGAYNEQFF.

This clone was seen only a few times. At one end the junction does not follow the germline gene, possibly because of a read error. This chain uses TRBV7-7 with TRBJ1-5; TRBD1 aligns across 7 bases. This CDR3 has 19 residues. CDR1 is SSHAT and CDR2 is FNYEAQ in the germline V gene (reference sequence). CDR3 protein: CASSLRTGIELYSNQPQHF. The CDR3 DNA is TGTGCTAGCAGCTTAAGGACAGGTATCGAATTATATAGCAATCAGCCCCAGCATTTT.

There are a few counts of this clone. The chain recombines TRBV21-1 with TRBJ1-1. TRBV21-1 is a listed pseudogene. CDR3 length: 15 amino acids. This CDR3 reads CASSNVRDSNTEAFF. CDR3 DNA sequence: TGTGCCAGCAGCAACGTGAGGGATTCGAACACTGAAGCTTTCTTT.

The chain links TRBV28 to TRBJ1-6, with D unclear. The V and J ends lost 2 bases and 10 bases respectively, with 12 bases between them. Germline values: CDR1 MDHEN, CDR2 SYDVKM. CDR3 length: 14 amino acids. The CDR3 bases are TGTGCCAGCAGTTTAGTTAGATTTCGGTCACCCCTCCACTTT. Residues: CASSLVRFRSPLHF. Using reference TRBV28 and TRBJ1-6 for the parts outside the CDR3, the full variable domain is DVKVTQSSRYLVKRTGEKVFLECVQDMDHENMFWYRQDPGLGLRLIYFSYDVKMKEKGDIPEGYSVSREKKERFSLILESASTNQTSMYLCASSLVRFRSPLHFGNGTRLTVT.

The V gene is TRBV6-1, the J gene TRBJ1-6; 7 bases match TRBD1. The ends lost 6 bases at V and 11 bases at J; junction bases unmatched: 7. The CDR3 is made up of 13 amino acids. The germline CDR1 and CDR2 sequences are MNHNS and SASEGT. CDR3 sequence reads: CASRIRDSAPLHF. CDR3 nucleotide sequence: TGTGCCAGCAGGATCCGGGACAGCGCACCCCTCCACTTT.

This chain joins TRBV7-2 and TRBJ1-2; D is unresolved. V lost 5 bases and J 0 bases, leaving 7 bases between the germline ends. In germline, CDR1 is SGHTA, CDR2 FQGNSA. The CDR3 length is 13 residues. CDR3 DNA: TGTGCCAGCAGCCCCCAAGCTAACTATGGCTACACCTTC. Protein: CASSPQANYGYTF. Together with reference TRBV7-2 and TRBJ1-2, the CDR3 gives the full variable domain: GAGVSQSPSNKVTEKGKDVELRCDPISGHTALYWYRQSLGQGLEFLIYFQGNSAPDKSGLPSDRFSAERTGGSVSTLTIQRTQQEDSAVYLCASSPQANYGYTFGSGTRLTVV.

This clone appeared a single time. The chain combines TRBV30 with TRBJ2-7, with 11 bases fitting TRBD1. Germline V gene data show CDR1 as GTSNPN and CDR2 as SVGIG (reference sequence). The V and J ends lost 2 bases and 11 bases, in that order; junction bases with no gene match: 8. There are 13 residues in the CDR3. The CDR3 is CAWSPSRDRGEYF. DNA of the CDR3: TGTGCCTGGAGTCCTTCCCGGGACAGGGGGGAGTACTTC.

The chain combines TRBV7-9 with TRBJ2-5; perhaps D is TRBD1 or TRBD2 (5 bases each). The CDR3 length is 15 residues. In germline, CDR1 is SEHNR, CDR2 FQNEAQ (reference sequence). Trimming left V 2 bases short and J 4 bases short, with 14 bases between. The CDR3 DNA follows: TGTGCCAGCAGCTTATTTGGGGCGGGCGGAGAGACCCAGTACTTC. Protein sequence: CASSLFGAGGETQYF.

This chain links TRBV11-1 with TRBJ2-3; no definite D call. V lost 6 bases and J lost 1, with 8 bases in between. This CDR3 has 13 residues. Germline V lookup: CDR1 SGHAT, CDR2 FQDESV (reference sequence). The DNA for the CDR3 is TGTGCCAGCAGTGGTTTCGGCACAGATACGCAGTATTTT. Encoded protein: CASSGFGTDTQYF.

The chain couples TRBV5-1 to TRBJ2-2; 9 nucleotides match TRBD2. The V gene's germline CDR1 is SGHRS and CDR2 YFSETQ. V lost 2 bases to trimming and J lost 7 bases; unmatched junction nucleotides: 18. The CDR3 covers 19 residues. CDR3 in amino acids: CASSFGPRIGGGAVGELFF. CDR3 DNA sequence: TGCGCCAGCAGCTTCGGGCCCCGGATCGGCGGGGGGGCCGTCGGGGAGCTGTTTTTT. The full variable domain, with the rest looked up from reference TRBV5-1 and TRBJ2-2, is KAGVTQTPRYLIKTRGQQVTLSCSPISGHRSVSWYQQTPGQGLQFLFEYFSETQRNKGNFPGRFSGRQFSNSRSEMNVSTLELGDSALYLCASSFGPRIGGGAVGELFFGEGSRLTVL.

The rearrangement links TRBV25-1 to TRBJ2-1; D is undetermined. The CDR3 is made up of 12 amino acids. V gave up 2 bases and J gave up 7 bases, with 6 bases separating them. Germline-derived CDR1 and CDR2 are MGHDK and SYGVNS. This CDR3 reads CASSEGWNEQFF. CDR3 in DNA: TGTGCCAGCAGTGAAGGGTGGAATGAGCAGTTCTTC.

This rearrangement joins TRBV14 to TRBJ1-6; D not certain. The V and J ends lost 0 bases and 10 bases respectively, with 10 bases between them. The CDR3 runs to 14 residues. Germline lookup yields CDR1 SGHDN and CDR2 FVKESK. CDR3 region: CASSQEARASPLHF. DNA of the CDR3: TGTGCCAGCAGCCAAGAAGCGAGGGCCTCACCCCTCCACTTT.

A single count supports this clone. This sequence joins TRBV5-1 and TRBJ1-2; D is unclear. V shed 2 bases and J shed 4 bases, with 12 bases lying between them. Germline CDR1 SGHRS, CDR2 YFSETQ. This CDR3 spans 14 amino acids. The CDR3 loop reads CASSLDRVGYGYTF. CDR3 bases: TGCGCCAGCAGCTTAGATAGGGTTGGCTATGGCTACACCTTC.

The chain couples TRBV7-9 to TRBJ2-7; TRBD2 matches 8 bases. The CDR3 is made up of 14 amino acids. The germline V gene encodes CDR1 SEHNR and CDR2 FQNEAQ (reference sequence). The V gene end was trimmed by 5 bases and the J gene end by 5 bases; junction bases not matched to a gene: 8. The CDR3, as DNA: TGTGCCAGCAGCCCACGGGGGGGCGTGAACGAGCAGTACTTC. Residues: CASSPRGGVNEQYF.

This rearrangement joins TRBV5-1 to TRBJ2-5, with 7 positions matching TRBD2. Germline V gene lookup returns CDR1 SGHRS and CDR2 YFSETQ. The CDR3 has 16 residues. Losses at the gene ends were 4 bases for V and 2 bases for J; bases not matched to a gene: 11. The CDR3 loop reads CASSPGGSLRQETQYF. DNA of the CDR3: TGCGCCAGCAGCCCGGGGGGTAGCCTCCGACAAGAGACCCAGTACTTC.

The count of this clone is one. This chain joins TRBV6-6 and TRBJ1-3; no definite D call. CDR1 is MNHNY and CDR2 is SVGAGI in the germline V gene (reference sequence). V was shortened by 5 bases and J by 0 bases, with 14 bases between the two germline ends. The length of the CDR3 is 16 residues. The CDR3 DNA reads TGTGCCAGCAGTCCCCTACAGAGCAGCTCTGGAAACACCATATATTTT. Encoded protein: CASSPLQSSSGNTIYF.

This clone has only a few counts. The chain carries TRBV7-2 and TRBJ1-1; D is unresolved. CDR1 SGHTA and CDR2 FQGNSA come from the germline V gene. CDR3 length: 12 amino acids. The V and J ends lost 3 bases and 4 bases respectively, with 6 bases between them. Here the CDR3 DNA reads TGTGCCAGCAGCTTGTTTGGCACTGAAGCTTTCTTT. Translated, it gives CASSLFGTEAFF.

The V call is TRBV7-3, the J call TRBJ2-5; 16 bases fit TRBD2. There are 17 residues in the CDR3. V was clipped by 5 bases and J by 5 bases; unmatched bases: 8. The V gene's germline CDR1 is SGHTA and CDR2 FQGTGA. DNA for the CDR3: TGTGCCAGCAGCCCTGGGACTAGCGGGAGGGCTGGGGAGACCCAGTACTTC. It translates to CASSPGTSGRAGETQYF.

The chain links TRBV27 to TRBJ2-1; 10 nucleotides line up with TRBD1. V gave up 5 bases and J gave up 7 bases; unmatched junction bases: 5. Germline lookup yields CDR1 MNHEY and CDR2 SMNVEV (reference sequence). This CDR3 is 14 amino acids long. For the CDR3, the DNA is TGTGCCAGCAGTCAAGGGGACAGGGGAAATGAGCAGTTCTTC. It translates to CASSQGDRGNEQFF.

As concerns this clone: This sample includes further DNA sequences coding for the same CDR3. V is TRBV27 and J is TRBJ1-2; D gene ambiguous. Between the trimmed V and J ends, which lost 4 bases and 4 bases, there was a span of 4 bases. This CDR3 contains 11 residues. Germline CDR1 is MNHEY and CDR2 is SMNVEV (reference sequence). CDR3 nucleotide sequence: TGTGCCAGCAGTTCCGGCTATGGCTACACCTTC. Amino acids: CASSSGYGYTF.

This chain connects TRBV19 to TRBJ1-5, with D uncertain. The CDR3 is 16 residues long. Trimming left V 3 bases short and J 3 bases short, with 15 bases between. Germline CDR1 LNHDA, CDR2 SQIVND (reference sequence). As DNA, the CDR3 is TGTGCCAGTAGTATTTCAGCCAGGACCACCAATCAGCCCCAGCATTTT. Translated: CASSISARTTNQPQHF.

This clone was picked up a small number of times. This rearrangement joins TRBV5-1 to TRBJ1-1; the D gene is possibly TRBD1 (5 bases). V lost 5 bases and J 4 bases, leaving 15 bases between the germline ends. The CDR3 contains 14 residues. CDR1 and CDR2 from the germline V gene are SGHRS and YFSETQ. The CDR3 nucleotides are TGCGCCAGCAGGATTGGGGGTGGTTTCACTGAAGCTTTCTTT. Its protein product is CASRIGGGFTEAFF.

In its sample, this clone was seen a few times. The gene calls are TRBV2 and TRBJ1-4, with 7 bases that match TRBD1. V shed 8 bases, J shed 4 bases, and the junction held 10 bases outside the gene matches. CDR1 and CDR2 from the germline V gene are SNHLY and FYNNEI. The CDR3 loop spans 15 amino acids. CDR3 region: CASRDRGQFNEKLFF. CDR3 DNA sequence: TGTGCCAGCCGGGACCGGGGACAGTTTAATGAAAAACTGTTTTTT.

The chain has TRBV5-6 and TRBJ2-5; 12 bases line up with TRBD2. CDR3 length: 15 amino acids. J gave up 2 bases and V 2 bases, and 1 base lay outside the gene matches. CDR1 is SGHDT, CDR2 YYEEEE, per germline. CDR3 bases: TGTGCCAGCAGCTTCGGACTAGCGGGACAAGAGACCCAGTACTTC. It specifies CASSFGLAGQETQYF.

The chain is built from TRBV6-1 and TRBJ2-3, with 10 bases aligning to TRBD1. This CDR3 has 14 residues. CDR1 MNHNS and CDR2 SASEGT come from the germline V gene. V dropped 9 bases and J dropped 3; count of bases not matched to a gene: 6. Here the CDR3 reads CARDRGLGTDTQYF. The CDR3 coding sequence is TGTGCCAGGGACAGGGGGTTGGGTACAGATACGCAGTATTTT.

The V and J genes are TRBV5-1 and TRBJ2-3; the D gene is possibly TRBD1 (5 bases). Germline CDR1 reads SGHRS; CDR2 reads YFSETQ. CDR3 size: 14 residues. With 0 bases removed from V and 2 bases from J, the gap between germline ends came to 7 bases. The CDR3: CASSLETVTDTQYF. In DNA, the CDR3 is TGCGCCAGCAGCTTGGAGACAGTCACAGATACGCAGTATTTT. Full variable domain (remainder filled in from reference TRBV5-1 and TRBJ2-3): KAGVTQTPRYLIKTRGQQVTLSCSPISGHRSVSWYQQTPGQGLQFLFEYFSETQRNKGNFPGRFSGRQFSNSRSEMNVSTLELGDSALYLCASSLETVTDTQYFGPGTRLTVL.

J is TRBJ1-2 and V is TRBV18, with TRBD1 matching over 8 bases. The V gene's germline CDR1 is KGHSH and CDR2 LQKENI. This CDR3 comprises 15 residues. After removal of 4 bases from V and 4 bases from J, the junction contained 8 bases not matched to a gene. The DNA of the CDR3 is TGTGCCAGCTCACGGACCCGGACAGGGACCTATGGCTACACCTTC. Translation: CASSRTRTGTYGYTF. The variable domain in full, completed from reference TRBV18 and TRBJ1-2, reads NAGVMQNPRHLVRRRGQEARLRCSPMKGHSHVYWYRQLPEEGLKFMVYLQKENIIDESGMPKERFSAEFPKEGPSILRIQQVVRGDSAAYFCASSRTRTGTYGYTFGSGTRLTVV.